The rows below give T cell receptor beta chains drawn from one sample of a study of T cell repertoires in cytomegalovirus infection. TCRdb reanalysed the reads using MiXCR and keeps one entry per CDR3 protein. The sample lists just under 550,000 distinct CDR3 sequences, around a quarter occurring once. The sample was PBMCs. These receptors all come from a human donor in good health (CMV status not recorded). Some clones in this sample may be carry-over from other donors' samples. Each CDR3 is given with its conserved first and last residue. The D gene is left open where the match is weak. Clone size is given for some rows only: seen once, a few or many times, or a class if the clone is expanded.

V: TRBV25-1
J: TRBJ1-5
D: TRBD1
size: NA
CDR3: CASSVTGVREPQHF
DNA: TGTGCCAGCAGTGTGACAGGGGTAAGAGAGCCCCAGCATTTT

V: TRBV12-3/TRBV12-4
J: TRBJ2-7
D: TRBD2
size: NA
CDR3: CASSADIGTSGHYEQYF
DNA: TGTGCCAGCAGTGCCGATATCGGGACTAGCGGGCACTACGAGCAGTACTTC

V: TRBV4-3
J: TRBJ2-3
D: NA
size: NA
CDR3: CASSLQPTGTDTQYF
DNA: TGCGCCAGCAGCCTACAGCCTACAGGCACAGATACGCAGTATTTT

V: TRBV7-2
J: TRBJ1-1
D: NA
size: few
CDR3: CASSLPLTETGLLNTEAFF
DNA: TGTGCCAGCAGCTTACCGTTAACAGAGACAGGTCTATTGAACACTGAAGCTTTCTTT

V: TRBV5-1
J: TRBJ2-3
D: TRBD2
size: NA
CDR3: CASSLAPPSGSRTDTQYF
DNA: TGCGCCAGCAGCTTGGCCCCCCCTAGCGGGAGCAGGACAGATACGCAGTATTTT

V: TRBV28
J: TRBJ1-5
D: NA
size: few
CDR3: CASSLDLPIGNQPQHF
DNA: TGTGCCAGCAGTTTAGATCTACCTATCGGGAATCAGCCCCAGCATTTT

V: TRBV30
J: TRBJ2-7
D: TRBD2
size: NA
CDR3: CAWRSAGGPRYEQYF
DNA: TGTGCCTGGAGGTCAGCGGGAGGGCCTCGGTACGAGCAGTACTTC

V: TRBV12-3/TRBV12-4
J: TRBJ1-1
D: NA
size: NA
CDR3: CASSLPRLRQTEAFF
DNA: TGTGCCAGCAGTTTACCCCGGCTTCGACAGACTGAAGCTTTCTTT

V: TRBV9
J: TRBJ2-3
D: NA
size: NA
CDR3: CASSGKPGHSTDTQYF
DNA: TGTGCCAGCAGCGGCAAACCGGGACACAGCACAGATACGCAGTATTTT

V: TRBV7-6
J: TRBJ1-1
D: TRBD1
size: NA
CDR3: CASSSTRDRGMNTEAFF
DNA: TGTGCCAGCAGCTCTACCCGGGACAGAGGCATGAACACTGAAGCTTTCTTT

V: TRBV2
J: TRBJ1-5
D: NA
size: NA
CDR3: CASRADLNSNQPQHF
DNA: TGTGCCAGCCGGGCGGACCTAAATAGCAATCAGCCCCAGCATTTT

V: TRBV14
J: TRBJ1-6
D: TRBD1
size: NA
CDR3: CASSLRTGSVPSPLHF
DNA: TGTGCCAGCAGCCTCAGGACAGGGTCTGTTCCTTCACCCCTCCACTTT

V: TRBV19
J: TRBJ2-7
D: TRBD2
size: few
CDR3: CASSPGPGLAGGEQYF
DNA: TGTGCCAGTAGTCCAGGGCCGGGACTAGCGGGAGGCGAGCAGTACTTC

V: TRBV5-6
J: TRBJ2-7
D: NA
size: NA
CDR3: CASSLYQPASYEQYF
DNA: TGTGCCAGCAGCTTGTACCAGCCCGCGTCCTACGAGCAGTACTTC

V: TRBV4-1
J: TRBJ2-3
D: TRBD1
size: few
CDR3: CASSQDPGQETDTQYF
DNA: TGCGCCAGCAGCCAAGATCCGGGACAGGAGACAGATACGCAGTATTTT

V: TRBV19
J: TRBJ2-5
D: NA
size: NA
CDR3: CASSIEAGSGETQYF
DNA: TGTGCCAGTAGTATAGAGGCAGGGTCCGGGGAGACCCAGTACTTC

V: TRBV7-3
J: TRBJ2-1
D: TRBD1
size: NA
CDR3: CASTSETGGEQFF
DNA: TGTGCCAGCACCTCAGAGACAGGGGGAGAGCAGTTCTTC

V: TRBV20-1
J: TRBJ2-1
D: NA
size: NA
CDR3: CSATKTTKGEQFF
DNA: TGCAGTGCTACAAAGACTACCAAGGGTGAGCAGTTCTTC

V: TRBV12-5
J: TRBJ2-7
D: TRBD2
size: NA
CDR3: CASGLATGGTGSYEQYF
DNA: TGTGCTAGTGGTTTGGCCACGGGGGGTACAGGCTCTTACGAGCAGTACTTC

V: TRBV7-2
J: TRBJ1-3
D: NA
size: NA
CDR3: CAPPRRWRSSGNTIYF
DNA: TGTGCCCCCCCCCGGCGGTGGCGGAGCTCTGGAAACACCATATATTTT

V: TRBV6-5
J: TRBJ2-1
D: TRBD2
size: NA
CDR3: CASSYSTGLAVEQFF
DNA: TGTGCCAGCAGTTACTCTACGGGACTAGCTGTTGAGCAGTTCTTC

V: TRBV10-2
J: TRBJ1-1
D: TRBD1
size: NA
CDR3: CASNLPPGQGTEAFF
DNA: TGCGCCAGCAACCTCCCTCCGGGACAGGGGACTGAAGCTTTCTTT

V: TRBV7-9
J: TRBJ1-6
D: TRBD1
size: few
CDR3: CASSTGDNSPLHF
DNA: TGTGCCAGCAGCACAGGGGACAATTCACCCCTCCACTTT

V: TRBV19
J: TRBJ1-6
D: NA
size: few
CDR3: CASSIDKGRISPLHF
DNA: TGTGCCAGTAGTATAGATAAGGGACGGATTTCACCCCTCCACTTT

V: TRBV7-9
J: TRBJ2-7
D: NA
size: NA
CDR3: CASSSLTGDYEQYF
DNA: TGTGCCAGCAGCTCGTTGACAGGCGACTACGAGCAGTACTTC

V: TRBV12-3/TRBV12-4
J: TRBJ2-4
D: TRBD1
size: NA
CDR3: CASSLSGQGVAKNIQYF
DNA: TGTGCCAGCAGTTTATCGGGACAGGGGGTTGCCAAAAACATTCAGTACTTC

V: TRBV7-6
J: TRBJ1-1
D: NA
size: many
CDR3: CASSLSGVGSTEAFF
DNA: TGTGCCAGCAGCTTATCAGGGGTAGGGAGCACTGAAGCTTTCTTT

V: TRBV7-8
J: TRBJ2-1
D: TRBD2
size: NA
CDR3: CASSSRGGGRENYNEQFF
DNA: TGTGCCAGCAGCTCCCGGGGGGGCGGGAGGGAGAACTACAATGAGCAGTTCTTC

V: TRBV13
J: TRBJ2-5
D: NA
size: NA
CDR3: CASSLELEGTQYF
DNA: TGTGCCAGCAGCTTGGAACTAGAGGGGACCCAGTACTTC

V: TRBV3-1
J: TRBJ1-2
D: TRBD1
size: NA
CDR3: CASSYQSTGFRRGYTF
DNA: TGTGCCAGCAGCTACCAATCGACAGGGTTCCGAAGAGGCTACACCTTC

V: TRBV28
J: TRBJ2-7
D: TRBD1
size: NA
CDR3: CASSSRTGPSSYEQYF
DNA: TGTGCCAGCAGTTCCCGGACAGGTCCAAGCTCCTACGAGCAGTACTTC

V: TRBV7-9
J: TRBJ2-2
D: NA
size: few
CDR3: CASSLVFSNTGELFF
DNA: TGTGCCAGCAGCTTGGTTTTTTCGAACACCGGGGAGCTGTTTTTT

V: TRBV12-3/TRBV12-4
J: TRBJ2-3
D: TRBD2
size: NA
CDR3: CASSFWAWTSGRAYNTDTQYF
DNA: TGTGCCAGCAGTTTCTGGGCCTGGACTAGCGGGAGGGCTTATAACACAGATACGCAGTATTTT

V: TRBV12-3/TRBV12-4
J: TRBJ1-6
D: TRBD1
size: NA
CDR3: CASSGQGVNSPLHF
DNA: TGTGCCAGTTCGGGACAGGGTGTTAATTCACCCCTCCACTTT

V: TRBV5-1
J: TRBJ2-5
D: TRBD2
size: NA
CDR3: CASSFGLDYETQYF
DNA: TGCGCCAGCAGCTTCGGACTAGATTATGAGACCCAGTACTTC

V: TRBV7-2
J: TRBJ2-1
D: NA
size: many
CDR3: CASKNRDSRPEQFF
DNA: TGTGCCAGCAAAAACCGGGACTCACGCCCTGAGCAGTTCTTC

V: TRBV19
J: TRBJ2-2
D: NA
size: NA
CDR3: CASSIGLTGELFF
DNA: TGTGCCAGTAGTATAGGACTGACCGGGGAGCTGTTTTTT

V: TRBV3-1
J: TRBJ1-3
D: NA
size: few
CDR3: CASSQTLRNTIYF
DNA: TGTGCCAGCAGCCAAACCTTACGAAACACCATATATTTT

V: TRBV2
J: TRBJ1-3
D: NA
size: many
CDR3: CASTWGSGNTIYF
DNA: TGTGCCAGCACGTGGGGCTCTGGAAACACCATATATTTT

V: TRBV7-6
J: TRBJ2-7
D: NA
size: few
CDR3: CASSLAPAGGPYYEQYF
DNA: TGTGCCAGCAGCTTAGCGCCGGCGGGCGGACCTTACTACGAGCAGTACTTC

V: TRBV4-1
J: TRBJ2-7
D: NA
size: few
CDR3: CASSRPRDSGEQYF
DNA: TGCGCCAGCAGTCGTCCCCGGGACTCTGGCGAGCAGTACTTC

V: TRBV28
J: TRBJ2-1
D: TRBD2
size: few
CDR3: CASTLGTSGSSWNEQFF
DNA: TGTGCCAGCACCTTAGGGACTAGCGGGAGTTCGTGGAATGAGCAGTTCTTC

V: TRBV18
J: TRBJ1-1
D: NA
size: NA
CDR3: CASSPGLQGVGTEAFF
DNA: TGTGCCAGCTCACCCGGATTACAGGGCGTAGGGACTGAAGCTTTCTTT

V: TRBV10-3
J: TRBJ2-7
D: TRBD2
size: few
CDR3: CAIRGTSSYEQYF
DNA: TGTGCCATCAGAGGGACTAGCTCCTACGAGCAGTACTTC

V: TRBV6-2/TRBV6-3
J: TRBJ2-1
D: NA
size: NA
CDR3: CASSYPMVAGMNEQFF
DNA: TGTGCCAGCAGTTACCCGATGGTGGCGGGTATGAATGAGCAGTTCTTC

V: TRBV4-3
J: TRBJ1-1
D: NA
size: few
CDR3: CASSQDFRGTEAFF
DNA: TGCGCCAGCAGCCAAGATTTCAGAGGCACTGAAGCTTTCTTT

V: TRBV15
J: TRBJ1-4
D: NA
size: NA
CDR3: CATSRDEGGRFGEKLFF
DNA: TGTGCCACCAGCAGAGATGAAGGGGGGAGATTTGGCGAAAAACTGTTTTTT

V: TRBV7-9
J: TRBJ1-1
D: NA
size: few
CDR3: CASSSRGVSNTEAFF
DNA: TGTGCCAGCAGCTCGAGGGGGGTGAGCAACACTGAAGCTTTCTTT

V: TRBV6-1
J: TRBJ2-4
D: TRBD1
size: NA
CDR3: CASKTTGRPWYF
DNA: TGTGCCAGCAAAACGACAGGGCGGCCGTGGTACTTC

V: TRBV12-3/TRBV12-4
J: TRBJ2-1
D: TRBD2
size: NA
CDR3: CASSPGTSLSRMEQFF
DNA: TGTGCCAGCAGTCCCGGGACTAGCCTGTCCCGTATGGAGCAGTTCTTC

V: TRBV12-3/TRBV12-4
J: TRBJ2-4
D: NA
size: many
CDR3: CASGKPEDIQYF
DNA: TGTGCCAGCGGAAAACCTGAGGACATTCAGTACTTC

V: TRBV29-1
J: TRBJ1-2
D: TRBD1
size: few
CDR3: CSAQGVTGGYTF
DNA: TGCAGCGCACAGGGGGTAACCGGTGGCTACACCTTC

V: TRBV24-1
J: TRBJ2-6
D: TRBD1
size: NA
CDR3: CATSLTGAGANVLTF
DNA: TGTGCCACCAGCCTCACAGGGGCTGGGGCCAACGTCCTGACTTTC

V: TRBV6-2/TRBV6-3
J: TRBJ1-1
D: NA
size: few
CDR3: CASSSLAVSMNTEAFF
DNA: TGTGCCAGCAGTTCCCTGGCAGTAAGTATGAACACTGAAGCTTTCTTT